This entry describes one T cell receptor beta chain. The target antigen is unknown. The data stem from a study of graft-versus-host responses after intestinal transplantation. In the study overall: Transplants were multivisceral, liver-intestinal, or isolated intestinal. Tacrolimus plus steroids were given to all recipients for roughly three years, preceded by anti-thymocyte globulin induction. Study-wide results and limits: Recipient marrow showed GvH clones, some seen first in ileum or blood.

In germline, CDR1 is MGHRA, CDR2 YSYEKL. V was trimmed by 1 base and J by 1 base, leaving 7 bases between them. The CDR3 totals 14 residues. Clones were sequenced by immunoSEQ multiplex PCR, and TCRdb holds only the in-frame ones, with some missing. The sample has fewer than 95,000 clones; approximately 90% are singletons. The source of this sequence is a human donor who was the organ donor for an intestinal transplant. The specimen comprised unstimulated CD8+ T cells sorted from spleen or lymph node cells, sampled before transplant. This chain links TRBV4-1 with TRBJ2-5; no clear D. CDR3 nucleotide sequence: TGCGCCAGCAGCCAAGTTCTCTTCCAAGAGACCCAGTACTTC. Translated: CASSQVLFQETQYF.